Listed here is a single T cell receptor beta chain. In germline, CDR1 is SQVTM, CDR2 ANQGSEA. V lost 5 bases and J lost 7, with 5 bases in between. The CDR3 length is 10 residues. This entry belongs to a study of somatic mutations in cytotoxic T cells in rheumatoid arthritis. Sequenced by immunoSEQ multiplex PCR; TCRdb stores in-frame clones only, minus some. This sample has approximately 33,000 clones, with roughly 80% found just once. Sequencing was carried out using CD8+ T cells sorted from blood. The gene calls are TRBV29-1 and TRBJ1-4, with D maybe TRBD1 (5 bases). The receptor comes from a man in his forties in good health. For the CDR3, the DNA is TGCAGCGTTAGGGGTGAAAAACTGTTTTTT. This codes for CSVRGEKLFF. The whole variable domain, filled in from reference TRBV29-1 and TRBJ1-4, reads SAVISQKPSRDICQRGTSLTIQCQVDSQVTMMFWYRQQPGQSLTLIATANQGSEATYESGFVIDKFPISRPNLTFSTLTVSNMSPEDSSIYLCSVRGEKLFFGSGTQLSVL.